The 22 T cell receptor beta chains below all came from one sample that was sequenced in a study of shared clonotypes between healthy human individuals. CD8 cells regarded as naive lacked CD45RO, were positively chosen for CCR7, and omitted terminally differentiated effector memory CD45RA+ cells. The repertoire was sequenced with immunoSEQ multiplex PCR; TCRdb's copy has only in-frame clones and lacks some. The sample records about 590,000 clones, nearly 97% being singletons. The sample was naive CD8+ T cells sorted from blood. Receptors were obtained from a woman aged 25 to 39 in good health.

The V call is TRBV28, the J call TRBJ2-7; the D is unclear. The CDR3 is 14 residues long. V was clipped by 2 bases and J by 3 bases, with 11 bases between them. The V gene's germline CDR1 is MDHEN and CDR2 SYDVKM. The CDR3 coding sequence is TGTGCCAGCAGTTTAGGGCAGGCCGACTACGAGCAGTACTTC. Translated: CASSLGQADYEQYF.

The chain combines TRBV6-5 with TRBJ2-3; D is tentatively TRBD1 or TRBD2 (5 bases each). Germline assignment: CDR1 MNHEY and CDR2 SVGAGI. The CDR3 loop spans 13 amino acids. Trimming stripped 6 bases from V and 5 bases from J, with 12 bases between. The CDR3 nucleotides read TGTGCCAGCAGCGGGGCGTCAAAAGATACGCAGTATTTT. It encodes CASSGASKDTQYF.

The table lists this clone with a count of one. V and J are TRBV28 and TRBJ2-3; D call uncertain. CDR1 is MDHEN, CDR2 SYDVKM, per germline. This CDR3 spans 16 amino acids. Trimming took off 3 bases at V and 2 bases at J, with 15 bases between the two ends. The CDR3 region has the DNA TGTGCCAGCAGTTTCCCTGAGGCGGAACTCACAGATACGCAGTATTTT. Protein product: CASSFPEAELTDTQYF.

The gene calls are TRBV7-9 and TRBJ2-1; D perhaps matches TRBD2 (6 bases). The germline gives CDR1 SEHNR, CDR2 FQNEAQ (reference sequence). CDR3 length equals 15 residues. V dropped 6 bases and J dropped 12 bases, with 24 bases sitting between them. This CDR3 is CASRDGTQNSPGQFF. For the CDR3, the DNA is TGTGCCAGCAGGGACGGGACTCAAAACAGCCCGGGGCAGTTCTTC.

This chain joins TRBV2 and TRBJ2-5, with D perhaps matching TRBD1 or TRBD2 (5 bases each). The CDR3 extends over 13 amino acids. V lost 7 bases, J lost 5 bases, and 14 bases lay in between. Germline V gene lookup returns CDR1 SNHLY and CDR2 FYNNEI. CDR3 nucleotides: TGTGCCAGCATGGCACGGGGCACGGAGACCCAGTACTTC. Its translation: CASMARGTETQYF.

The chain uses TRBV29-1 and TRBJ2-3; TRBD2 matches at 8 bases. This CDR3 has 13 residues. V lost 6 bases and J lost 2; bases outside the gene matches: 4. CDR1 is SQVTM, CDR2 ANQGSEA, per germline. The CDR3 here is CSVELAATDTQYF. CDR3 DNA: TGCAGCGTAGAACTAGCGGCCACAGATACGCAGTATTTT.

This sequence joins TRBV7-9 and TRBJ2-5; 9 bases are a match to TRBD1. With 5 bases clipped from V and 5 bases from J, the junction kept 3 bases outside the gene matches. CDR3 length: 13 residues. CDR1 and CDR2 from the germline V gene are SEHNR and FQNEAQ (reference sequence). CDR3 nucleotides: TGTGCCAGCAGCATGACAGGGGGGGAGACCCAGTACTTC. Translated: CASSMTGGETQYF. Based on the CDR3 plus reference TRBV7-9 and TRBJ2-5, the full variable domain is DTGVSQNPRHKITKRGQNVTFRCDPISEHNRLYWYRQTLGQGPEFLTYFQNEAQLEKSRLLSDRFSAERPKGSFSTLEIQRTEQGDSAMYLCASSMTGGETQYFGPGTRLLVL.

This rearrangement joins TRBV4-2 to TRBJ2-3; TRBD2 aligns across 10 bases. Looked up from germline, CDR1 is LGHNA and CDR2 is YNFKEQ. V lost 0 bases and J lost 3; bases outside the gene matches: 9. CDR3 length equals 18 residues. In DNA, the CDR3 is TGTGCCAGCAGCCAAGATTTGGCTAGCGGGAGTGGTACAGATACGCAGTATTTT. This codes for CASSQDLASGSGTDTQYF.

The genes are TRBV28 and TRBJ2-7; D is possibly TRBD2 (5 bases). Trimming shortened V by 7 bases and J by 2 bases, and 15 bases separated the two germline ends. Germline V gene lookup returns CDR1 MDHEN and CDR2 SYDVKM. This CDR3 region has 14 residues. CDR3 sequence (DNA): TGTGCCAGCACTAACCGGGATCTAGCCTACGAGCAGTACTTC. Encoded protein: CASTNRDLAYEQYF.

V usage is TRBV27 and J usage is TRBJ2-2; weak D call: TRBD1 (6 bases). With 0 bases removed from V and 5 bases from J, the gap between germline ends came to 19 bases. Germline lookup yields CDR1 MNHEY and CDR2 SMNVEV (reference sequence). This CDR3 region has 18 residues. The CDR3: CASSLSLGQDSMTGELFF. The CDR3 DNA reads TGTGCCAGCAGTTTATCCCTCGGCCAGGACAGTATGACCGGGGAGCTGTTTTTT.

This chain uses TRBV10-3 with TRBJ2-7; 8 positions match TRBD1. The CDR3 runs 16 residues. J was trimmed by 7 bases and V by 1 base; bases with no gene match: 12. CDR1 ENHRY and CDR2 SYGVKD come from the germline V gene. The CDR3 reads CAISEYTQGALGEQYF. Written as DNA, the CDR3 is TGTGCCATCAGTGAGTATACCCAGGGGGCGCTGGGTGAGCAGTACTTC.

DNA for the CDR3: TGTGCCTGGAGTGTGACAGGCGAGCAGTACTTC. This encodes CAWSVTGEQYF. The chain combines TRBV30 with TRBJ2-5; a weak D match, TRBD1 (6 bases). The J call may not be correct, given that the DNA end is closer to TRBJ2-7. The CDR3 loop spans 11 amino acids. Germline CDR1 reads GTSNPN; CDR2 reads SVGIG (reference sequence).

CDR3 sequence (DNA): TGTGCCAGCAGCTTGGGGGTAGCGGGAGTGAAGGAGACCCAGTACTTC. Translating it yields CASSLGVAGVKETQYF. J is TRBJ2-5 and V is TRBV5-6; TRBD2 matches at 9 bases. V lost 0 bases and J lost 5; bases outside the gene matches: 8. This CDR3 has 16 residues. In germline, CDR1 is SGHDT, CDR2 YYEEEE.

This clone has only one observation. This chain connects TRBV13 to TRBJ1-1, with 8 positions matching TRBD1. CDR1 and CDR2 from the germline V gene are PRHDT and FYEKMQ (reference sequence). The CDR3 contains 14 residues. V gave up 3 bases and J gave up 4 bases; unmatched junction bases: 4. The CDR3 sequence: CASSLGQATTEAFF. The CDR3 DNA reads as TGTGCCAGCAGCTTGGGACAGGCCACCACTGAAGCTTTCTTT.

The chain combines TRBV10-2 with TRBJ2-7; 7 nucleotides agree with TRBD1. Germline V gene data show CDR1 as WSHSY and CDR2 as SAAADI. The CDR3 loop spans 14 amino acids. The V and J ends lost 1 base and 7 bases, in that order; junction bases with no gene match: 7. CDR3 in DNA: TGCGCCAGCAGTGAGTTAATAGACAGGGAGGAGCAGTACTTC. Translation: CASSELIDREEQYF.

This chain uses TRBV28 with TRBJ2-2, with unresolved D. The CDR3 contains 12 residues. Germline CDR1 reads MDHEN; CDR2 reads SYDVKM. V was clipped by 6 bases and J by 6 bases, with 8 bases between them. CDR3 sequence (DNA): TGTGCCAGCAGCTTCTCTCCCGGGGAGCTGTTTTTT. It is translated as CASSFSPGELFF.

The V and J genes are TRBV28 and TRBJ1-5, with D perhaps matching TRBD1 (5 bases). Germline V gene lookup returns CDR1 MDHEN and CDR2 SYDVKM. Trimming took off 5 bases at V and 0 bases at J, with 20 bases between the two ends. There are 18 residues in the CDR3. CDR3 DNA: TGTGCCAGCAGTCCTGAGGGACGGTGGAGCTATAGCAATCAGCCCCAGCATTTT. This codes for CASSPEGRWSYSNQPQHF.

The gene calls are TRBV7-7 and TRBJ2-3; D possibly corresponds to TRBD1 (6 bases). The CDR3 runs 14 residues. V dropped 1 base and J dropped 4 bases, with 9 bases sitting between them. CDR1 is SSHAT and CDR2 is FNYEAQ in the germline V gene (reference sequence). The CDR3 DNA sequence: TGTGCCAGCAGCTTAGTAGGGGGTGCAGATACGCAGTATTTT. Translating gives CASSLVGGADTQYF.

The chain couples TRBV30 to TRBJ2-5; maybe TRBD1 (6 bases). The end of the DNA is better explained by TRBJ2-7, so the J call may be wrong. The CDR3 spans 13 residues. Germline lookup yields CDR1 GTSNPN and CDR2 SVGIG (reference sequence). The CDR3 loop reads CAWRVDRLYEQYF. The CDR3 DNA is TGTGCCTGGAGAGTGGACAGATTATACGAGCAGTACTTC.

The chain recombines TRBV28 with TRBJ1-4; TRBD1 is a possible D gene (6 bases). The CDR3 is 14 amino acids. V was shortened by 8 bases and J by 7 bases, with 17 bases between the two germline ends. Germline lookup yields CDR1 MDHEN and CDR2 SYDVKM. In DNA, the CDR3 is TGTGCCAGCGGGAAAGGGGGAGTCGGTGAAAAACTGTTTTTT. As protein: CASGKGGVGEKLFF.

V is TRBV9 and J is TRBJ2-7, with D possibly TRBD2 on 5 matching bases. V was shortened by 0 bases and J by 2 bases, with 12 bases between the two germline ends. The CDR3 loop spans 15 amino acids. Germline-derived CDR1 and CDR2 are SGDLS and YYNGEE. The CDR3 sequence: CASSVAYGSTYEQYF. The DNA of the CDR3 is TGTGCCAGCAGCGTAGCGTATGGGAGTACCTACGAGCAGTACTTC. Looking up the rest from reference TRBV9 and TRBJ2-7 gives the full variable domain: DSGVTQTPKHLITATGQRVTLRCSPRSGDLSVYWYQQSLDQGLQFLIQYYNGEERAKGNILERFSAQQFPDLHSELNLSSLELGDSALYFCASSVAYGSTYEQYFGPGTRLTVT.

The chain joins TRBV5-1 to TRBJ2-7; 8 bases are a match to TRBD2. Germline V gene data show CDR1 as SGHRS and CDR2 as YFSETQ. CDR3 size: 14 residues. Germline trimming cut 3 bases from V and 5 bases from J; bases unmatched to any gene: 7. The CDR3 region is CASSYSGRGDEQYF. The DNA of the CDR3 is TGCGCCAGCAGCTACAGCGGGAGAGGGGACGAGCAGTACTTC.